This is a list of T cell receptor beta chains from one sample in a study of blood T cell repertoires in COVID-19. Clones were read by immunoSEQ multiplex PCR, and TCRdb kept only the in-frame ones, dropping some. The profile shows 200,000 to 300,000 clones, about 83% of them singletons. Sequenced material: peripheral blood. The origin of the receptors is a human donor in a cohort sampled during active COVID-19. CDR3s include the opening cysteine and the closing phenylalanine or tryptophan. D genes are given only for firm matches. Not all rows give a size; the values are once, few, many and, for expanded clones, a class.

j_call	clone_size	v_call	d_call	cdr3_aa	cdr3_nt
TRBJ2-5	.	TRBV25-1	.	CASSGSEGRETQYF	TGTGCCAGCAGTGGAAGCGAGGGGAGGGAGACCCAGTACTTC
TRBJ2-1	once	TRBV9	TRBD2	CASSPQTSGVISYNEQFF	TGTGCCAGCAGCCCTCAGACTAGCGGGGTAATCTCCTACAATGAGCAGTTCTTC
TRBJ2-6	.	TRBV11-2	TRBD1	CASRGYRGSSGANVLTF	TGTGCCAGCAGGGGCTACAGGGGAAGCTCTGGGGCCAACGTCCTGACTTTC
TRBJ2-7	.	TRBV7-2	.	CASSFRDFSYEQYF	TGTGCCAGCAGCTTTCGTGACTTCTCCTACGAGCAGTACTTC
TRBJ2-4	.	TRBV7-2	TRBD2	CASSVGTSGTVNF	TGTGCCAGCAGCGTAGGGACTAGCGGGACGGTAAACTTC
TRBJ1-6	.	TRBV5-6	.	CASSLKGVVESPLHF	TGTGCCAGCAGCCTGAAGGGGGTAGTGGAATCACCCCTCCACTTT
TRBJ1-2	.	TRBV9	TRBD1	CASSVDRADYGYTF	TGTGCCAGCAGCGTCGACAGGGCGGACTATGGCTACACCTTC
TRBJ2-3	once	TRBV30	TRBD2	CAWSVAGGTDTQYF	TGTGCCTGGAGTGTAGCGGGGGGTACAGATACGCAGTATTTT
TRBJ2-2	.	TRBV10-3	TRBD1	CAIRGQGLGTGELFF	TGTGCCATCAGAGGACAGGGTCTGGGCACCGGGGAGCTGTTTTTT
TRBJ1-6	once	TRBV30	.	CAWSVTGSNSPLHF	TGTGCCTGGAGTGTCACCGGGAGCAATTCACCCCTCCACTTT
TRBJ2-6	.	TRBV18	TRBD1	CASRTGSGANVLTF	TGTGCCAGCCGGACAGGCTCTGGGGCCAACGTCCTGACTTTC
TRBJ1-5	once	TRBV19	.	CASSIHGQPQHF	TGTGCCAGTAGTATCCACGGTCAGCCCCAGCATTTT
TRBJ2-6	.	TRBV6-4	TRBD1	CASTAGTGAGANVLTF	TGTGCCAGCACCGCCGGGACAGGGGCCGGGGCCAACGTCCTGACTTTC
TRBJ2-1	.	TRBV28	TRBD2	CASSRTSGGYNEQFF	TGTGCCAGCAGCAGGACTAGCGGGGGTTACAATGAGCAGTTCTTC
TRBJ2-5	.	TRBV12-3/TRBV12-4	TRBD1	CASTWTGEETQYF	TGTGCCAGCACCTGGACAGGGGAAGAGACCCAGTACTTC
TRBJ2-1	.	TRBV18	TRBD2	CASSPQGLAGGDEQFF	TGTGCCAGCTCACCCCAAGGACTAGCGGGAGGCGATGAGCAGTTCTTC
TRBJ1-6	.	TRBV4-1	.	CASSQERGGNSPLHF	TGCGCCAGCAGCCAAGAACGGGGGGGGAATTCACCCCTCCACTTT
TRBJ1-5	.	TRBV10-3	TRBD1	CAISEYRGDQPQHF	TGTGCCATCAGTGAGTACAGGGGGGATCAGCCCCAGCATTTT
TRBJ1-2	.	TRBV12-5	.	CASGLPRGSGYGYTF	TGTGCTAGTGGTTTGCCCAGGGGCTCGGGCTATGGCTACACCTTC
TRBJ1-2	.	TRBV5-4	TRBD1	CASSPQGALPSSYGYTF	TGTGCCAGCAGCCCACAGGGGGCTCTCCCCTCCAGCTATGGCTACACCTTC
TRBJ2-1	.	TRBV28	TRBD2	CASSSGLGYSYNEQFF	TGTGCCAGCAGTTCTGGACTAGGGTACTCCTACAATGAGCAGTTCTTC
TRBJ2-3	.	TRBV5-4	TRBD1	CASSLPGQGTDTQYF	TGTGCCAGCAGCTTGCCGGGACAGGGCACAGATACGCAGTATTTT